The rows below give T cell receptor beta chains drawn from one sample of a study of shared clonotypes between healthy human individuals. The method was immunoSEQ multiplex PCR; TCRdb's version includes in-frame clones alone and lacks a portion of them. The data show around 1.1 million clones, about 80% seen once. Sequencing was carried out using memory CD4+ T cells from PBMCs. These receptors originate from a man between 18 and 29 years old in good health. Some clones in this sample may be carry-over from other donors' samples. Each CDR3 is given with its conserved first and last residue. Each record gives: CDR3 length, V gene, clone size, D gene, J gene, CDR3 protein, CDR3 DNA. D genes are given only for firm matches. Expanded clones are given a class, and other clones once, few, many or no size at all.

15	TRBV6-4	-	-	TRBJ1-3	CAIGGRIVSGNTIYF	TGTGCCATCGGAGGGAGGATCGTTTCGGGAAACACCATATATTTT
15	TRBV19	-	-	TRBJ2-2	CASSINPGYTGELFF	TGTGCCAGTAGTATAAACCCAGGATATACCGGGGAGCTGTTTTTT
16	TRBV6-5	-	-	TRBJ1-1	CASSYSIYGQSTEAFF	TGTGCCAGCAGTTACTCGATTTACGGGCAAAGCACTGAAGCTTTCTTT
15	TRBV4-1	-	-	TRBJ2-2	CASSQDHGSTGELFF	TGTGCCAGCAGCCAAGATCACGGGAGTACCGGGGAGCTGTTTTTT
13	TRBV27	-	TRBD1	TRBJ2-1	CASTSGQGGKQFF	TGTGCCAGCACCTCAGGACAGGGGGGGAAGCAGTTCTTC
17	TRBV11-2	-	-	TRBJ1-1	CASSLDFDARGNTEAFF	TGTGCCAGCAGCTTAGATTTTGATGCCAGAGGGAACACTGAAGCTTTCTTT
14	TRBV14	-	-	TRBJ2-1	CASSQGHGGNEQFF	TGTGCCAGCAGCCAAGGGCATGGAGGAAATGAGCAGTTCTTC
15	TRBV7-8	-	TRBD1	TRBJ2-7	CASSLGPGQIYEQYF	TGTGCCAGCAGCTTAGGCCCGGGACAGATTTACGAGCAGTACTTC
15	TRBV7-2	-	-	TRBJ1-3	CASSYSLGSGNTIYF	TGTGCCAGCAGCTACTCCCTCGGCTCTGGAAACACCATATATTTT
15	TRBV9	-	-	TRBJ2-2	CASSVLDTNTGELFF	TGTGCCAGCAGCGTCCTGGACACGAACACCGGGGAGCTGTTTTTT
12	TRBV5-4	-	-	TRBJ2-5	CASSSSGETQYF	TGTGCCAGCAGCTCCTCGGGAGAGACCCAGTACTTC
15	TRBV10-3	-	-	TRBJ2-3	CAISEFSTVLDTQYF	TGTGCCATCAGTGAGTTTTCCACGGTTTTAGATACGCAGTATTTT
13	TRBV18	-	TRBD1	TRBJ2-5	CASYSGTGLTQYF	TGTGCCAGCTACTCCGGGACAGGGTTAACCCAGTACTTC
13	TRBV6-1	-	TRBD2	TRBJ2-7	CASLIAGTYEQYF	TGTGCCAGCCTTATAGCGGGCACCTACGAGCAGTACTTC
13	TRBV11-2	-	-	TRBJ2-7	CASRESGGYEQYF	TGTGCCAGCAGGGAGTCTGGGGGCTACGAGCAGTACTTC
17	TRBV10-3	-	TRBD1	TRBJ1-2	CAISGIGQETLAYGYTF	TGTGCCATCAGTGGCATCGGACAGGAGACCTTGGCCTATGGCTACACCTTC
14	TRBV2	few	-	TRBJ1-4	CASSVLGPRGKLFF	TGTGCCAGCAGTGTTTTGGGGCCACGGGGGAAACTGTTTTTT
16	TRBV7-6	-	TRBD2	TRBJ2-5	CASSLASGSRGETQYF	TGTGCCAGCAGCTTAGCTAGCGGGAGTAGGGGTGAGACCCAGTACTTC
13	TRBV7-2	few	TRBD1	TRBJ1-2	CASSGDRIYGYTF	TGTGCCAGCAGCGGGGACAGAATCTATGGCTACACCTTC
15	TRBV15	-	-	TRBJ2-2	CATSRGLGNTGELFF	TGTGCCACCAGCAGAGGATTGGGGAACACCGGGGAGCTGTTTTTT
16	TRBV4-2	-	-	TRBJ1-5	CASSQDVLRDNQPQHF	TGTGCCAGCAGCCAAGATGTCCTGAGGGACAATCAGCCCCAGCATTTT
15	TRBV4-2	-	-	TRBJ1-5	CASSRGQDSNQPQHF	TGTGCCAGCAGCCGTGGACAAGATAGCAATCAGCCCCAGCATTTT
14	TRBV2	-	TRBD1	TRBJ1-1	CASRSDRGRGEAFF	TGTGCCAGCAGGTCGGACAGGGGTCGGGGTGAAGCTTTCTTT
15	TRBV2	-	-	TRBJ1-5	CASRDARGVAQPQHF	TGTGCCAGCAGAGACGCTAGGGGCGTGGCTCAGCCCCAGCATTTT
18	TRBV7-2	-	TRBD1	TRBJ1-2	CASSASGTGPYFNYGYTF	TGTGCCAGCAGCGCCTCCGGGACAGGGCCCTACTTTAACTATGGCTACACCTTC
13	TRBV30	-	-	TRBJ1-3	CAWRATGRGTIYF	TGTGCCTGGAGGGCGACAGGACGGGGCACCATATATTTT
13	TRBV5-1	-	-	TRBJ2-1	CASSLATHNEQFF	TGCGCCAGCAGCTTGGCCACTCACAATGAGCAGTTCTTC
16	TRBV5-8	-	-	TRBJ2-7	CASSRRGRGSSYEQYF	TGTGCCAGCAGCCGCCGGGGGAGAGGGTCCTCCTACGAGCAGTACTTC
19	TRBV23-1	few	-	TRBJ2-7	CASSQLLSGGRREESEQYF	TGCGCCAGCAGTCAACTTTTGTCAGGGGGCCGTCGGGAGGAATCCGAGCAGTACTTC
16	TRBV7-9	-	-	TRBJ2-2	CASSLPTGPNTGELFF	TGTGCCAGCAGCTTACCCACAGGGCCCAACACCGGGGAGCTGTTTTTT
13	TRBV30	-	-	TRBJ2-2	CAWRLASPGELFF	TGTGCCTGGAGATTGGCTTCCCCAGGGGAGCTGTTTTTT
20	TRBV5-1	-	TRBD2	TRBJ2-3	CASSLGHLWTSQASTDTQYF	TGCGCCAGCAGCTTGGGACACCTATGGACTAGTCAAGCTAGCACAGATACGCAGTATTTT
18	TRBV5-4	few	-	TRBJ1-3	CASSLAPGRPSSGNTIYF	TGTGCCAGCAGCTTGGCCCCGGGGCGCCCGAGCTCTGGAAACACCATATATTTT
18	TRBV6-1	-	TRBD1	TRBJ1-4	CASSELGQGRSGYEKLFF	TGTGCCAGCAGTGAATTGGGACAGGGAAGGTCGGGTTATGAAAAACTGTTTTTT